This T cell receptor (beta chain) comes out of a study of beta chain features in type 1 diabetes. Points from the study as a whole: The study found moderately but significantly shorter TCRB CDR3s in all four CD4+ subsets of Type 1 diabetes patients.

Germline V gene lookup returns CDR1 SGHTA and CDR2 FQGNSA. Unmatched junction bases numbered 9, after V lost 5 bases and J lost 2 bases. The CDR3 length is 18 residues. The authors reverse transcribed all of the isolated RNA, so sequencing captured expressed TCRB transcripts. Produced via immunoSEQ multiplex PCR; TCRdb's table is partial and in-frame only. This sample carries hundreds of thousands of clones, roughly 31% of them seen once, and the ten largest clones take 0.05% to 0.065%. In regard to this clone: Its matching antigen is unknown.

Sequencing used naive CD4+ T cells from blood. The TCR was taken from a man between 18 and 35 years old in good health. The V call is TRBV7-2, the J call TRBJ2-7; 16 nucleotides line up with TRBD2. CDR3: CASSLGTSGRVVAYEQYF. DNA for the CDR3: TGTGCCAGCAGCCTCGGGACTAGCGGGAGGGTGGTGGCCTACGAGCAGTACTTC.